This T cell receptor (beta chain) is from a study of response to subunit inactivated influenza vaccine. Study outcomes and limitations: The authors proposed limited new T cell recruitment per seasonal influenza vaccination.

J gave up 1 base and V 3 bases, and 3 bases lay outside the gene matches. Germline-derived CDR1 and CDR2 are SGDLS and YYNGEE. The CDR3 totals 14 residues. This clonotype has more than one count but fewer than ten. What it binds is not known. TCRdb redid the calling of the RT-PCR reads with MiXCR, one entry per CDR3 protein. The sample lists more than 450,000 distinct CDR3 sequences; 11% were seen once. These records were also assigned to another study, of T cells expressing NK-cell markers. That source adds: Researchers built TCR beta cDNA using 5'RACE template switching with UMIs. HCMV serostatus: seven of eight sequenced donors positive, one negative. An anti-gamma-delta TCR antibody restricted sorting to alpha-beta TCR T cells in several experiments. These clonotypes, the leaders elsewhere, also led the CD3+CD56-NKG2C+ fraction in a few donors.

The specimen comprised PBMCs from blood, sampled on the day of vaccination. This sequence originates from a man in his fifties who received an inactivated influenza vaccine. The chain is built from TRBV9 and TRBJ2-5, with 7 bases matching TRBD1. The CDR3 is CASSGGTAQETQYF. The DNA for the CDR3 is TGTGCCAGCAGCGGGGGGACAGCCCAAGAGACCCAGTACTTC.